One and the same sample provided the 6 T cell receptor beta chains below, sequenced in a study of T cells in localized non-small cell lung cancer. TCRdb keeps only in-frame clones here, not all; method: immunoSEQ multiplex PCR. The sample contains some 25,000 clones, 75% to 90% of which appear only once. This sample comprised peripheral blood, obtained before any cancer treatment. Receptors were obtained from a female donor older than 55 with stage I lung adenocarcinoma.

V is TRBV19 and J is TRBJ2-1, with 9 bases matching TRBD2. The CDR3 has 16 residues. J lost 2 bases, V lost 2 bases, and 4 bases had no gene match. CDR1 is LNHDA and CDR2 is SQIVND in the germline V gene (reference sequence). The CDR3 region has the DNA TGTGCCAGTAGTATACTCGCTAGCGGGGCCTACAATGAGCAGTTCTTC. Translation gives CASSILASGAYNEQFF.

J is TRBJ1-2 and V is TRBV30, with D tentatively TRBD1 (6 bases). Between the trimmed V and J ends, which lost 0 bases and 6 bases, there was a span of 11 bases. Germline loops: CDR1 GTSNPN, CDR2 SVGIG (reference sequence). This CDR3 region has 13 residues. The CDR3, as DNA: TGTGCCTGGAGTGTATCAGGGGTCGATGGCTACACCTTC. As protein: CAWSVSGVDGYTF. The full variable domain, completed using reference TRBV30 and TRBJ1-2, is SQTIHQWPATLVQPVGSPLSLECTVEGTSNPNLYWYRQAAGRGLQLLFYSVGIGQISSEVPQNLSASRPQDRQFILSSKKLLLSDSGFYLCAWSVSGVDGYTFGSGTRLTVV.

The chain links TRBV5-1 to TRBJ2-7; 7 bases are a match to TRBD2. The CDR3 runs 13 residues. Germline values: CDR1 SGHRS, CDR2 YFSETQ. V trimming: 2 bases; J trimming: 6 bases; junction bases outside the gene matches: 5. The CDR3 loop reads CASSFPGLLEQYF. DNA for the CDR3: TGCGCCAGCAGCTTCCCGGGACTACTCGAGCAGTACTTC.

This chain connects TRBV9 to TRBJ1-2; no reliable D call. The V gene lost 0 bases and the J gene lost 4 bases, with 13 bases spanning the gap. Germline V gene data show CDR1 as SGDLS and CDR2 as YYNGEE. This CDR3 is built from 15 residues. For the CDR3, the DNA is TGTGCCAGCAGCGTAGATCAGGACCCAGCCTATGGCTACACCTTC. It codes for CASSVDQDPAYGYTF.

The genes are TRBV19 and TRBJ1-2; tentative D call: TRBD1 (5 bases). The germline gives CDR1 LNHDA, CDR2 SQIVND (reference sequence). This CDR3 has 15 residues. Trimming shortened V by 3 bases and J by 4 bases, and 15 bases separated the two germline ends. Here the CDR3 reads CASSILAGLIYGYTF. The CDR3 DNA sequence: TGTGCCAGTAGTATTCTCGCGGGACTGATCTATGGCTACACCTTC.

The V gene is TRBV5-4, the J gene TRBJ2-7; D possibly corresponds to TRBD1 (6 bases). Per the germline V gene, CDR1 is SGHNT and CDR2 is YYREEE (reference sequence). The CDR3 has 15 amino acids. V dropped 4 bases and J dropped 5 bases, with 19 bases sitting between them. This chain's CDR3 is CASSTRTTGPHEQYF. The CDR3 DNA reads TGTGCCAGCAGCACCCGAACAACAGGGCCCCACGAGCAGTACTTC.